The present TCR beta chain was sequenced within a study of blood T cell repertoires in COVID-19. Across the study: The United States, Italy and Spain were the sources of the acute and convalescent COVID-19 samples. From T cells, B-cell-depleted T cells, or PBMCs came the material, which was cDNA or gDNA.

Per the study methods: The authors estimated nucleated cell counts from reference gene primer amplification. Libraries were prepared by immunoSEQ multiplex PCR; TCRdb keeps only in-frame clonotypes and omits some of them. V and J calls and clone size come straight from that table; D and trimming were deduced from the DNA. The sample has tens of thousands of clones, around 85% seen once. Trimming took 1 base from V and 1 from J; bases not matched to a gene: 6. The CDR3 is made up of 16 amino acids. Germline CDR1 is LGHDT and CDR2 is YNNKEL (reference sequence). The sequence was obtained from a woman aged 65 to 85 with acute or convalescent COVID-19. V and J are TRBV3-1 (or the pseudogene TRBV3-2) and TRBJ2-5, with 7 positions matching TRBD1. The material sequenced was peripheral blood. CDR3 region: CASSQVVTGVQETQYF. The CDR3 nucleotides are TGTGCCAGCAGCCAAGTCGTTACAGGGGTCCAAGAGACCCAGTACTTC.